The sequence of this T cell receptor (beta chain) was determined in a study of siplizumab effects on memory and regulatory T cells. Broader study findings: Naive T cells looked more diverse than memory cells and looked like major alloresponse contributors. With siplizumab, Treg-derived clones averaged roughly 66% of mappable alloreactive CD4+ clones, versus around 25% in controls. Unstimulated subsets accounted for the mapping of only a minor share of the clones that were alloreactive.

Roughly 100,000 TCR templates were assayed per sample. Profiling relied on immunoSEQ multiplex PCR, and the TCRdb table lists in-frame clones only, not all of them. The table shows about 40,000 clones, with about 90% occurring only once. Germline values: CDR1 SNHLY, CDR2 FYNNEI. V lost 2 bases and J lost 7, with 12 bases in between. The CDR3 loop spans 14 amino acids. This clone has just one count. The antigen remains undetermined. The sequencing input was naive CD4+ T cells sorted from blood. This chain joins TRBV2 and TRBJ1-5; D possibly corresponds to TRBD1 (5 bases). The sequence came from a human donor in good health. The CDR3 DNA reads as TGTGCCAGCAGTGAATCCAGGGCGGGCCAGCCCCAGCATTTT. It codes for CASSESRAGQPQHF.